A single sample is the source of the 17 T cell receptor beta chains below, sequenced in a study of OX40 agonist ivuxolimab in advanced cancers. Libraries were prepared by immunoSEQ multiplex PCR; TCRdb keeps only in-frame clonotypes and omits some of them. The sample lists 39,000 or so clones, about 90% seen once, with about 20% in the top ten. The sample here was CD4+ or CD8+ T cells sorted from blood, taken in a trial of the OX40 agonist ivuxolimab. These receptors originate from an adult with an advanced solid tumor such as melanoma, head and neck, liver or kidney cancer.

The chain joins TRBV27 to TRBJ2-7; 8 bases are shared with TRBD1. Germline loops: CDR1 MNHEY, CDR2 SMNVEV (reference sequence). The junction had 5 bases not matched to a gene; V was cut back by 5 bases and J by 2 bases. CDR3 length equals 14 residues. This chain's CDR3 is CASSLTGGPYEQYF. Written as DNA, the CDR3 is TGTGCCAGCAGTCTCACAGGGGGACCCTACGAGCAGTACTTC.

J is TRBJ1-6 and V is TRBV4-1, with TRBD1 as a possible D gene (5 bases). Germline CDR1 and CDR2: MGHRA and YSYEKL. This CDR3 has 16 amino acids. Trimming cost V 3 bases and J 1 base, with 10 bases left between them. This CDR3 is CASSHPGGSYNSPLHF. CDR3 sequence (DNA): TGCGCCAGCAGCCATCCTGGGGGATCCTATAATTCACCCCTCCACTTT.

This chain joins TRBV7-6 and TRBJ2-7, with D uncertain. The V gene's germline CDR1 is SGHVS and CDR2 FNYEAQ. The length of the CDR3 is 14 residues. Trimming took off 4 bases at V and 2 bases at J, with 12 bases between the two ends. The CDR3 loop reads CASSSTDPPYEQYF. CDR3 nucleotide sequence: TGTGCCAGCAGCTCCACAGATCCGCCCTACGAGCAGTACTTC.

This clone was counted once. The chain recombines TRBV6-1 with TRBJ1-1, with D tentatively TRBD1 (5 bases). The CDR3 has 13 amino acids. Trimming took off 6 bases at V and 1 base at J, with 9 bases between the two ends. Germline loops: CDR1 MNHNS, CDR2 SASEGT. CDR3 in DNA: TGTGCCAGCAGGGGACGGGAGAACACTGAAGCTTTCTTT. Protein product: CASRGRENTEAFF.

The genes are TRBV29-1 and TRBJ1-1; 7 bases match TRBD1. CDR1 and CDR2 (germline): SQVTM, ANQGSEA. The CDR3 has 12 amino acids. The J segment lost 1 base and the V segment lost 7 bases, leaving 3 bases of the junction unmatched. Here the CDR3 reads CSARGSNTEAFF. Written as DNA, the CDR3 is TGCAGCGCCAGGGGGTCGAACACTGAAGCTTTCTTT.

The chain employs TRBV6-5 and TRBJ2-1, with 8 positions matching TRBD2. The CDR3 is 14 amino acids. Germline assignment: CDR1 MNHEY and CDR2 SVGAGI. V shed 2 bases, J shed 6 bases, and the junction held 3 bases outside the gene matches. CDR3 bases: TGTGCCAGCAGTTACGGGCTAGCGGGCAATGAGCAGTTCTTC. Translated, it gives CASSYGLAGNEQFF.

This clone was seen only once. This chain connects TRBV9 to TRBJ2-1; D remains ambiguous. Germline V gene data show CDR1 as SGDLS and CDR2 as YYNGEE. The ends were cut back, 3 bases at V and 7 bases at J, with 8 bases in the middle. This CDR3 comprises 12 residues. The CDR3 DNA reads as TGTGCCAGCAGCGCCGACCTGAATGAGCAGTTCTTC. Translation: CASSADLNEQFF.

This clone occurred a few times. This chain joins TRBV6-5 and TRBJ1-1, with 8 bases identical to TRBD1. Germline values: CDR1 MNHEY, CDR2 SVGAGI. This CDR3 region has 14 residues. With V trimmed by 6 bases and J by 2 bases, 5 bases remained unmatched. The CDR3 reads CASRDSGGNTEAFF. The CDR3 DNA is TGTGCCAGCAGGGATTCAGGGGGCAACACTGAAGCTTTCTTT.

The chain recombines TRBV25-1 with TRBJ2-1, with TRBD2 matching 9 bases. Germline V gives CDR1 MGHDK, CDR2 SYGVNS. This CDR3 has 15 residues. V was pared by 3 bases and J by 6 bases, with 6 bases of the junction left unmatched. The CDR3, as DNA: TGTGCCAGCAGTGATCAGGGACTAGCAGGCAATGAGCAGTTCTTC. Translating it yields CASSDQGLAGNEQFF.

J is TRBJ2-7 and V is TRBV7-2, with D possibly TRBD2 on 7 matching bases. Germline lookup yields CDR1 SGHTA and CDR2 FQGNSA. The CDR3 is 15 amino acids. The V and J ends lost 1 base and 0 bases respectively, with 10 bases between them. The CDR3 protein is CASSLGGGASYEQYF. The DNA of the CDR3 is TGTGCCAGCAGCTTAGGAGGGGGGGCCTCCTACGAGCAGTACTTC.

The CDR3 coding sequence is TGTGCCAGCAGTCTCCTGACTCCACGGAATGAGCAGTTCTTC. It yields the protein CASSLLTPRNEQFF. This rearrangement joins TRBV27 to TRBJ2-1; D gene ambiguous. From germline, CDR1 is MNHEY and CDR2 SMNVEV (reference sequence). Trimming shortened V by 5 bases and J by 7 bases, and 15 bases separated the two germline ends. This CDR3 region has 14 residues.

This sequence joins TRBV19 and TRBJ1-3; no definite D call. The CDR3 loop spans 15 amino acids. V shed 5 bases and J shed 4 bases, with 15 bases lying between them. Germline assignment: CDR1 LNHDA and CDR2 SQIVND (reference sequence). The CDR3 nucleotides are TGTGCCAGTAGTCCCCTGGGTGGAGGCGGAAACACCATATATTTT. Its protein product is CASSPLGGGGNTIYF. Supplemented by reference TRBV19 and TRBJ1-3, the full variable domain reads DGGITQSPKYLFRKEGQNVTLSCEQNLNHDAMYWYRQDPGQGLRLIYYSQIVNDFQKGDIAEGYSVSREKKESFPLTVTSAQKNPTAFYLCASSPLGGGGNTIYFGEGSWLTVV.

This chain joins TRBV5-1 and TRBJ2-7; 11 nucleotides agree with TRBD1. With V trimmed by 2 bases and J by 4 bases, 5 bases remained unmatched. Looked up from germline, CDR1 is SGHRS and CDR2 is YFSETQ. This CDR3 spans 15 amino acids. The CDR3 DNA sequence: TGCGCCAGCAGCTTTGGACAGGGGGCTACTTACGAGCAGTACTTC. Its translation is CASSFGQGATYEQYF. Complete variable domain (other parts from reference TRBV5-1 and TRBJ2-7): KAGVTQTPRYLIKTRGQQVTLSCSPISGHRSVSWYQQTPGQGLQFLFEYFSETQRNKGNFPGRFSGRQFSNSRSEMNVSTLELGDSALYLCASSFGQGATYEQYFGPGTRLTVT.

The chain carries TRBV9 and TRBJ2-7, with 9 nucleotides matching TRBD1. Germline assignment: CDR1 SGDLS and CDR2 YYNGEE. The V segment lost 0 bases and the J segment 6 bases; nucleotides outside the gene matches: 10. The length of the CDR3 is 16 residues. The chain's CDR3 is CASSVEGGTGFGEQYF. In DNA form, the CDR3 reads TGTGCCAGCAGCGTAGAGGGGGGGACAGGGTTTGGCGAGCAGTACTTC.

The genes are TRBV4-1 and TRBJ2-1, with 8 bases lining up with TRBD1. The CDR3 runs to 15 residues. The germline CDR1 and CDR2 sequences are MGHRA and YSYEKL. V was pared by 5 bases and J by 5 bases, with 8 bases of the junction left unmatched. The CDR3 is CASSAIGTGDNEQFF. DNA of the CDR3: TGCGCCAGCAGCGCGATCGGGACAGGCGACAATGAGCAGTTCTTC.

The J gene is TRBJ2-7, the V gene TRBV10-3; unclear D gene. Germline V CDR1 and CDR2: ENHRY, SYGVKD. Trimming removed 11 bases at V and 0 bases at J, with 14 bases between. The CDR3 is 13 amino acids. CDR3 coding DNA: TGTGCCGCCAGAGGCGGTAGCTCCTACGAGCAGTACTTC. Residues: CAARGGSSYEQYF.

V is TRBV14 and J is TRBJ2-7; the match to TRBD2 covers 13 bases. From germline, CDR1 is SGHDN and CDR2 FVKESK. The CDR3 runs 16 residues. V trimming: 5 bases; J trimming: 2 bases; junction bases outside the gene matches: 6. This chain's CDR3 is CASSSGLAGPAYEQYF. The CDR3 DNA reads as TGTGCCAGCAGCTCGGGACTAGCGGGACCCGCCTACGAGCAGTACTTC.